Listed below are T cell receptor beta chains from one sample, sequenced in a study of shared clonotypes between healthy human individuals. Using immunoSEQ multiplex PCR, the repertoire was profiled, and TCRdb retains in-frame clones only, with some absent. The sample contains more than 1,200,000 clones, around 98.5% of which appear only once. The sample comprised naive CD4+ T cells sorted from blood. Source of these receptors: a man aged 25 to 40 in good health. The CDR3 runs from the conserved cysteine through the conserved F or W. The D gene is left open where the match is weak. Clone size is given for some rows only: seen once, a few or many times, or a class if the clone is expanded.

D	J	size	V	DNA	CDR3
TRBD1	TRBJ2-1	NA	TRBV18	TGTGCCAGCTCAACGGGGACAGGGAGTGAGCAGTTCTTC	CASSTGTGSEQFF
NA	TRBJ2-7	NA	TRBV18	TGTGCCAGCTCACCGATACAAGGGGCCGGGTCCTACGAGCAGTACTTC	CASSPIQGAGSYEQYF
NA	TRBJ1-4	NA	TRBV7-6	TGTGCCAGCAGCTTAGGGGGGCGCGGGGCTAATGAAAAACTGTTTTTT	CASSLGGRGANEKLFF
NA	TRBJ1-4	NA	TRBV6-6	TGTGCCAGCAGAGGAAACAGGCCCAGTACTAATGAAAAACTGTTTTTT	CASRGNRPSTNEKLFF
NA	TRBJ1-1	NA	TRBV7-8	TGTGCCAGCAGCTTATTGTTCAGGGACGGTGAGAACACTGAAGCTTTCTTT	CASSLLFRDGENTEAFF
NA	TRBJ2-7	NA	TRBV18	TGTGCCAGCTCACCCCCCCAGCGCGCTGGGTACGAGCAGTACTTC	CASSPPQRAGYEQYF
NA	TRBJ2-7	once	TRBV29-1	TGCAGCGTTTCCGGTAGTTTTTCGGGGCAGTACTTC	CSVSGSFSGQYF
NA	TRBJ2-2	NA	TRBV5-4	TGTGCCAGCAGCTTTTACGGGAGAACCGGGGAGCTGTTTTTT	CASSFYGRTGELFF
NA	TRBJ2-3	NA	TRBV28	TGTGCCGCCACCTCAGGAAGCACAGATACGCAGTATTTT	CAATSGSTDTQYF
NA	TRBJ2-1	NA	TRBV30	TGTGCCTGGAAGATAGGGCTTAATGAGCAGTTCTTC	CAWKIGLNEQFF
TRBD2	TRBJ2-3	NA	TRBV7-2	TGTGCCACCGAAACGACTAGCGGGGCCGGGTATACGCAGTATTTT	CATETTSGAGYTQYF
TRBD2	TRBJ2-5	NA	TRBV27	TGTGCCAGCAGGGGGACTAGCGGGAAAAGGACCCAGTACTTC	CASRGTSGKRTQYF
NA	TRBJ2-7	NA	TRBV15	TGTGCCACCAGCACGAGGGGGGTAGGGTACGAGCAGTACTTC	CATSTRGVGYEQYF
TRBD2	TRBJ2-7	NA	TRBV29-1	TGCAGCGTTAAGGGACTAAGCGTCCAGCAGTACTTC	CSVKGLSVQQYF
TRBD2	TRBJ2-3	NA	TRBV5-1	TGCGCCAGCAGAATATCCGGACTAGCAGGCACAGATACGCAGTATTTT	CASRISGLAGTDTQYF
TRBD1	TRBJ2-2	NA	TRBV7-9	TGTGCCAGCAGCCGGACAGGGGACGGGGAGCTGTTTTTT	CASSRTGDGELFF
NA	TRBJ1-4	NA	TRBV6-5	TGTGCCAGCTCAGCCTTAACTAATGAAAAACTGTTTTTT	CASSALTNEKLFF
NA	TRBJ1-3	NA	TRBV25-1	TGTGCCAGCAGTGATTTGGCCCCGAACACCATATATTTT	CASSDLAPNTIYF
NA	TRBJ2-6	NA	TRBV5-1	TGCGCCAGCTTACAGGGTGTGGGCCCTGGGGCCAACGTCCTGACTTTC	CASLQGVGPGANVLTF
NA	TRBJ2-2	NA	TRBV25-1	TGTGCCAGCAGTGAAAACACCGGGGAGCTGTTTTTT	CASSENTGELFF
TRBD1	TRBJ1-2	NA	TRBV6-1	TGTGCCAGCAGTAGAGGACAGGACCTTAACTATGGCTACACCTTC	CASSRGQDLNYGYTF
TRBD1	TRBJ1-1	NA	TRBV5-6	TGTGCCAGCAGACTCGACAGGGCTGGCACAAACACTGAAGCTTTCTTT	CASRLDRAGTNTEAFF
TRBD1	TRBJ1-4	NA	TRBV4-3	TGCGCCAGCAGCCAAGCCTTTAAGGGGGCGTATGAAAAACTGTTTTTT	CASSQAFKGAYEKLFF
TRBD2	TRBJ2-1	NA	TRBV7-6	TGTGCCAGCAGCTTAGTTCCCGGGAGGGCCTACAATGAGCAGTTCTTC	CASSLVPGRAYNEQFF
TRBD1	TRBJ2-7	NA	TRBV5-1	TGCGCCAGCGCCTTGACAGGGGGTTCCTACGAGCAGTACTTC	CASALTGGSYEQYF
TRBD2	TRBJ2-7	once	TRBV5-1	TGCGCCAGCGGATCCGGACTAGCGGGAGCCTACGAGCAGTACTTC	CASGSGLAGAYEQYF
NA	TRBJ2-1	NA	TRBV9	TGTGCCAGCAGCGTAGCTGGATCCGGGGCCTACAATGAGCAGTTCTTC	CASSVAGSGAYNEQFF
NA	TRBJ1-1	NA	TRBV14	TGTGCCAGCACCGCCGGCAGCCACACTGAAGCTTTCTTT	CASTAGSHTEAFF
TRBD2	TRBJ2-1	NA	TRBV28	TGTGCCGGGAGAGCGGGAGGAGGGCACAATGAGCAGTTCTTC	CAGRAGGGHNEQFF
NA	TRBJ2-7	NA	TRBV7-2	TGTGCCAGCAGCTTAGGGCCAGGGGACTCCTACGAGCAGTACTTC	CASSLGPGDSYEQYF
NA	TRBJ2-7	NA	TRBV14	TGTGCCAGCAGCCAAGATCTAGTAGGGAGAAAGGTTTACTTC	CASSQDLVGRKVYF
TRBD1	TRBJ1-4	NA	TRBV5-1	TGCGCCAGCAGCTGGGGGACAGAAGAAAAACTGTTTTTT	CASSWGTEEKLFF
TRBD1	TRBJ1-2	NA	TRBV6-6	TGTGCCAGCAGGGACTTAGGACAGGGGGACTATGGCTACACCTTC	CASRDLGQGDYGYTF
NA	TRBJ1-5	NA	TRBV27	TGTGCCAGCAGTCCCCGGGGGAACTTTGGCCAGCCCCAGCATTTT	CASSPRGNFGQPQHF
NA	TRBJ2-3	NA	TRBV11-2	TGTGCCAGCAGTCCCGGCGGAGACACAGATACGCAGTATTTT	CASSPGGDTDTQYF
NA	TRBJ2-1	NA	TRBV7-9	TGTGCCAGCAGCCCCACCGGGGCGGCCAGGGCCTACAATGAGCAGTTCTTC	CASSPTGAARAYNEQFF
NA	TRBJ2-2	NA	TRBV5-4	TGTGCCAGCAGCCGGTCGGGGCCGAACACCGGGGAGCTGTTTTTT	CASSRSGPNTGELFF
NA	TRBJ1-3	NA	TRBV5-1	TGCGCCAGCAGCTTGGGGTCAGGGCCCTCTGGAAACACCATATATTTT	CASSLGSGPSGNTIYF
TRBD2	TRBJ2-2	once	TRBV27	TGTGCCAGCAGTGCGGGAGCCACCGGGGAGCTGTTTTTT	CASSAGATGELFF
NA	TRBJ2-1	NA	TRBV7-9	TGTGCCAGCAGCCTGCTTAGCTCCCGCAATGAGCAGTTCTTC	CASSLLSSRNEQFF
TRBD1	TRBJ1-2	NA	TRBV19	TGTGCCAGTAGTGCCGGGACAGGGAACTATGGCTACACCTTC	CASSAGTGNYGYTF
NA	TRBJ2-5	NA	TRBV5-5	TGTGCCAGCAGCCTATGGTCCAGGGGAGAGACCCAGTACTTC	CASSLWSRGETQYF
NA	TRBJ2-6	NA	TRBV14	TGTGCCAGCAGCCAACTAGGGGATCCCTCTGGGGCCAACGTCCTGACTTTC	CASSQLGDPSGANVLTF
NA	TRBJ2-7	once	TRBV28	TGTGCCAGCGGGCTAGCGTTATTCGGCGAGCAGTACTTC	CASGLALFGEQYF
TRBD2	TRBJ2-7	NA	TRBV4-1	TGCGCCAGCAGCCAAGTTCCTCTAGCGGGAGCCCGGAACGAGCAGTACTTC	CASSQVPLAGARNEQYF
NA	TRBJ1-5	NA	TRBV28	TGTGCCAGCAGTTTGACTCAGGGTGGGCGCAATCAGCCCCAGCATTTT	CASSLTQGGRNQPQHF
TRBD2	TRBJ2-1	once	TRBV10-3	TGTGCCATCAGTGGCGGGAGGAACGAGCAGTTCTTC	CAISGGRNEQFF
NA	TRBJ1-4	NA	TRBV28	TGTGCCAGCAGTTTAAACTATGGGACAACTAATGAAAAACTGTTTTTT	CASSLNYGTTNEKLFF
NA	TRBJ2-1	NA	TRBV15	TGTGCCACCAGCAGTTTCAGAAATGAGCAGTTCTTC	CATSSFRNEQFF
NA	TRBJ2-1	NA	TRBV2	TGTGCCAGCAGTGAAGCCTACTGGGGTAATGAGCAGTTCTTC	CASSEAYWGNEQFF
NA	TRBJ2-3	NA	TRBV5-4	TGTGCCAGCACCAATGTTTTCAACACAGATACGCAGTATTTT	CASTNVFNTDTQYF
TRBD2	TRBJ2-1	NA	TRBV28	TGTGCCACCTATCCTAGCGGGCTTTCCTACAATGAGCAGTTCTTC	CATYPSGLSYNEQFF
TRBD2	TRBJ2-3	NA	TRBV23-1	TGCGCCAGCAGTCAATCGAGAGCGGGAGGGGAAGATACGCAGTATTTT	CASSQSRAGGEDTQYF